This is a list of T cell receptor beta chains from one sample in a study of glioma-infiltrating T cells. TCRdb recomputed calls from the multiplex PCR reads with MiXCR, one row per CDR3 protein. This sample has around 390,000 distinct CDR3 sequences, with 41% found just once. Sequencing used glioma tissue, nonneoplastic brain tissue, or PBMCs (not recorded which). These receptor sequences come from a human donor with low-grade glioma or glioblastoma, undergoing nonglioma brain surgery, or in good health (not recorded which). Both conserved end residues are part of each CDR3. Fields, in order: CDR3 DNA, CDR3 protein, clone size, J gene, V gene, D gene. A D gene is named only where the DNA matches it firmly. Some rows mark clone size as missing; the rest say once, few, many or name a class of expanded clone.

CDR3nt: TGTGCCAGCAGCCAGACGCAGACAGTGAACACTGAAGCTTTCTTT; CDR3aa: CASSQTQTVNTEAFF; abundance: once; j_gene: TRBJ1-1; v_gene: TRBV4-2; d_gene: NA
CDR3nt: TGTGCCAGCAGTGAAGCGACCCTCCTGAACACTGAAGCTTTCTTT; CDR3aa: CASSEATLLNTEAFF; abundance: few; j_gene: TRBJ1-1; v_gene: TRBV6-1; d_gene: NA
CDR3nt: TGTGCCACCAGTGATTTGATGTTCCAGCGGGGGTACGAGCAGTACTTC; CDR3aa: CATSDLMFQRGYEQYF; abundance: NA; j_gene: TRBJ2-7; v_gene: TRBV24-1; d_gene: TRBD2
CDR3nt: TGCGCCAGCAGCTTGGCTTACTTAGGCGGCGGGGCCAACGTCCTGACTTTC; CDR3aa: CASSLAYLGGGANVLTF; abundance: NA; j_gene: TRBJ2-6; v_gene: TRBV5-1; d_gene: NA
CDR3nt: TGTGCCAGCAGCTTATGGGGGAGAGAGACCCAGTACTTC; CDR3aa: CASSLWGRETQYF; abundance: NA; j_gene: TRBJ2-5; v_gene: TRBV7-2; d_gene: NA
CDR3nt: TGTGCCAGCAGTGAATTCCCCCCGGGACTCCGGTACCAGGAGACCCAGTACTTC; CDR3aa: CASSEFPPGLRYQETQYF; abundance: NA; j_gene: TRBJ2-5; v_gene: TRBV25-1; d_gene: NA
CDR3nt: TGTGCCAGCAGCTTGGAAGGGCTAGGGAATTCACCCCTCCACTTT; CDR3aa: CASSLEGLGNSPLHF; abundance: NA; j_gene: TRBJ1-6; v_gene: TRBV5-5; d_gene: NA
CDR3nt: TGTGCCAGCAGCCGTGGGACAGGGGGCGGAGGGGGCTACACCTTC; CDR3aa: CASSRGTGGGGGYTF; abundance: many; j_gene: TRBJ1-2; v_gene: TRBV7-8; d_gene: TRBD1
CDR3nt: TGTGCCAGCAATCGGGTCATAGCCAAAAACATTCAGTACTTC; CDR3aa: CASNRVIAKNIQYF; abundance: NA; j_gene: TRBJ2-4; v_gene: TRBV6-1; d_gene: NA
CDR3nt: TGTGCCATCAGTTTTGGAGTAGCGGGAGGTCTAAATGAGCAGTTCTTC; CDR3aa: CAISFGVAGGLNEQFF; abundance: NA; j_gene: TRBJ2-1; v_gene: TRBV10-3; d_gene: TRBD2
CDR3nt: TGTGCCAGCAGGGAGGGGACAGGCCCCGCTGAAGCTTTCTTT; CDR3aa: CASREGTGPAEAFF; abundance: few; j_gene: TRBJ1-1; v_gene: TRBV6-2/TRBV6-3; d_gene: TRBD1
CDR3nt: TGCAGTGCTAGTGACCACAGGGCCGGGGGAGAGGGCTACAATGAGCAGTTCTTC; CDR3aa: CSASDHRAGGEGYNEQFF; abundance: few; j_gene: TRBJ2-1; v_gene: TRBV20-1; d_gene: NA
CDR3nt: TGCGCCAGCAGCCAACTGGGAGCCAAAAACATTCAGTACTTC; CDR3aa: CASSQLGAKNIQYF; abundance: few; j_gene: TRBJ2-4; v_gene: TRBV4-1; d_gene: NA